This TCR beta chain was recovered during a study of blood T cells in healthy people across ages. Per sample, at least 5 micrograms of total RNA were extracted. General study points: Estimated diversity that came from one million T cells was considered an underestimate.

A J-beta primer mix and a sample-barcoded 5' primer were used in a second PCR of about 7 to 12 cycles. Each cDNA molecule was tagged by a template-switch adaptor with 12 random nucleotides. TCRdb used MiXCR to reprocess the 5' RACE reads, holding one entry per CDR3 protein. The sample holds about 1 million distinct CDR3 sequences, roughly 24% seen once. This clonotype occurred a few times. Antigen unknown. J gave up 2 bases and V 5 bases, and 14 bases lay outside the gene matches. Germline lookup yields CDR1 SGHTA and CDR2 FQGNSA. This CDR3 contains 19 residues. The data also belong to a second study, concerning T cells of mothers and their children.

The clonotype originates from a girl aged 2 to 10 in good health. The V call is TRBV7-2, the J call TRBJ2-1; 11 positions match TRBD1. The sample was blood. Written as DNA, the CDR3 is TGTGCCAGCAGCGCCCGGACAGGGGGCTGGCGGGGGGCCTACAATGAGCAGTTCTTC. Translation gives CASSARTGGWRGAYNEQFF.